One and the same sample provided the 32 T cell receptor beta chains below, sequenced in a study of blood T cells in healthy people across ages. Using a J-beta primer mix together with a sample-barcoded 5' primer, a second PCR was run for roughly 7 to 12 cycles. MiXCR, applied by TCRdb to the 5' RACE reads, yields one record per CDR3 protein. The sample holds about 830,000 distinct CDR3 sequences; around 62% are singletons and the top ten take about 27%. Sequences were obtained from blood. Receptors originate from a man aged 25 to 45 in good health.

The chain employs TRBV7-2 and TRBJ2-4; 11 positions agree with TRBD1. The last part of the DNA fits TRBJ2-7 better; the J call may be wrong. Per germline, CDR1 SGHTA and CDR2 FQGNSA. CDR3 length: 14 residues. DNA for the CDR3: TGTGCCAGCAGACCGGACAGGGGGCGATACGAGCAGTACTTC. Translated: CASRPDRGRYEQYF.

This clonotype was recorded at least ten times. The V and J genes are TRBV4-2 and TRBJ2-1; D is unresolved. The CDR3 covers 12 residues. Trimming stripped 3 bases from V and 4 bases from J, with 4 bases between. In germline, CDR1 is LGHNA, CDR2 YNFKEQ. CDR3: CASSQRYNEQFF. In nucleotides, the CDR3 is TGTGCCAGCAGCCAGCGGTACAATGAGCAGTTCTTC.

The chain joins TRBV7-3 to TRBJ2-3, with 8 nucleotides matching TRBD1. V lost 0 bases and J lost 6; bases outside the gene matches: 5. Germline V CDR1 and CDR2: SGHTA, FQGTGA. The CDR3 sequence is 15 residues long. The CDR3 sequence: CASSLTAQGADTQYF. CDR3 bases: TGTGCCAGCAGCTTAACGGCCCAGGGGGCCGATACGCAGTATTTT.

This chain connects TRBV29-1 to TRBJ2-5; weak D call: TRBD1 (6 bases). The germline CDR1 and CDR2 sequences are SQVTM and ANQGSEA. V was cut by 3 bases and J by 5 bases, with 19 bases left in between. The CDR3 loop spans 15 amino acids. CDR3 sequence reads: CSVEDPEQGRETQYF. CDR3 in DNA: TGCAGCGTTGAGGACCCGGAACAGGGCCGGGAGACCCAGTACTTC.

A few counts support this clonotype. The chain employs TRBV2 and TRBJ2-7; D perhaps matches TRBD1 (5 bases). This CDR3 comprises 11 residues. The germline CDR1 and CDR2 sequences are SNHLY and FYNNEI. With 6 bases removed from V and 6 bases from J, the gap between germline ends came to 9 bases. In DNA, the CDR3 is TGTGCCAGCAGGGCAGGGATCGAGCAGTACTTC. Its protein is CASRAGIEQYF.

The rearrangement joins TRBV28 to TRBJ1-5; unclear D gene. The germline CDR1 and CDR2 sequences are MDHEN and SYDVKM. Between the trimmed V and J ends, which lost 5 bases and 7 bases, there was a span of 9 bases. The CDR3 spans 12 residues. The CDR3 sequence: CASSTRQQPQHF. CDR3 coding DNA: TGTGCCAGCAGTACTCGCCAACAGCCCCAGCATTTT.

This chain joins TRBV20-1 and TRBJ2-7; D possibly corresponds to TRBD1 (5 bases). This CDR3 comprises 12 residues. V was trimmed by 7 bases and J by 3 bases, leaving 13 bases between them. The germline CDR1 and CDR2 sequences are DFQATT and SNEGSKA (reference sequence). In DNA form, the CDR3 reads TGCAGTGGGCGGCAGGGCAACTACGAGCAGTACTTC. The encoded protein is CSGRQGNYEQYF.

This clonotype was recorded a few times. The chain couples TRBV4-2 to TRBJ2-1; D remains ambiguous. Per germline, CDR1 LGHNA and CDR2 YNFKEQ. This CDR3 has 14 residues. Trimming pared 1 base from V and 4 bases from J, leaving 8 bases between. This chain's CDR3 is CASSQVVGYNEQFF. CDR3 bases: TGTGCCAGCAGCCAAGTAGTGGGTTACAATGAGCAGTTCTTC.

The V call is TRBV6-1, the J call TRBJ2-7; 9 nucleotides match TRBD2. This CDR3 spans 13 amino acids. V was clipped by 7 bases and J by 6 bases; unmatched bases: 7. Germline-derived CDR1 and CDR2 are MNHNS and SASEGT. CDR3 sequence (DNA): TGTGCCAGCACACGAGCGGGGGGTGGCGAGCAGTACTTC. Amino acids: CASTRAGGGEQYF.

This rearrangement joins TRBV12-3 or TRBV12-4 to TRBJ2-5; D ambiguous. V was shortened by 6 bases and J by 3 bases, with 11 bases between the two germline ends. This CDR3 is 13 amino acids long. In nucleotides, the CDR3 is TGTGCCAGCAGAGGGCAGCTCAAAGAGACCCAGTACTTC. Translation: CASRGQLKETQYF.

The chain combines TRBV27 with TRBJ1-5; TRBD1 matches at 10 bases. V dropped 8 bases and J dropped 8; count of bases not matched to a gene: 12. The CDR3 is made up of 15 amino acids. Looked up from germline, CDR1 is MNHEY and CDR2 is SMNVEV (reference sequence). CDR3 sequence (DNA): TGTGCCAGCGCCATTGGACAGGGGGTTGTAGAGCCCCAGCATTTT. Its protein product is CASAIGQGVVEPQHF.

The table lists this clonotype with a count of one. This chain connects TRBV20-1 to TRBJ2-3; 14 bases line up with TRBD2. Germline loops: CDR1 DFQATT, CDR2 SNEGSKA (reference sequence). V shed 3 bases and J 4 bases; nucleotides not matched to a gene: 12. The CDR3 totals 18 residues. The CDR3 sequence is CSARTSGGVYFSADTQYF. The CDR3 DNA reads TGCAGTGCTAGGACTAGCGGGGGGGTTTACTTTTCGGCAGATACGCAGTATTTT.

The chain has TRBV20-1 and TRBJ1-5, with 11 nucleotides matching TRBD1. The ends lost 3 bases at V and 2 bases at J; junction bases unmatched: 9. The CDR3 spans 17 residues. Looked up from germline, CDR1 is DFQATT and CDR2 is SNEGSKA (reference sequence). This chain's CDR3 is CSASPGQGAIGNQPQHF. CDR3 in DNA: TGCAGTGCTAGTCCAGGACAGGGGGCAATTGGCAATCAGCCCCAGCATTTT.

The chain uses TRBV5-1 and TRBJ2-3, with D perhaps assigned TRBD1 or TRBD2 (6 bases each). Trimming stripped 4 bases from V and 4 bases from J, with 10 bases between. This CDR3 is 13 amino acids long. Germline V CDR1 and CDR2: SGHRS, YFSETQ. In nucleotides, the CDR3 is TGCGCCAGCAGCAGGGGGGCAGCAGATACGCAGTATTTT. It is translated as CASSRGAADTQYF.

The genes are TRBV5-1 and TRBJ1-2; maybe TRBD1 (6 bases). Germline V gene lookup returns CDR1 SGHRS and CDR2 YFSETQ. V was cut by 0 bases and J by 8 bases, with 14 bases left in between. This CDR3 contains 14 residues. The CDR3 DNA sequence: TGCGCCAGCAGCTTGGAAGGACAGAGGTTGGGCTACACCTTC. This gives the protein CASSLEGQRLGYTF. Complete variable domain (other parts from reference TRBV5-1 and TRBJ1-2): KAGVTQTPRYLIKTRGQQVTLSCSPISGHRSVSWYQQTPGQGLQFLFEYFSETQRNKGNFPGRFSGRQFSNSRSEMNVSTLELGDSALYLCASSLEGQRLGYTFGSGTRLTVV.

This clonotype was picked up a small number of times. The CDR3 region is CASSLAMNTEAFF. Here the CDR3 DNA reads TGTGCCAGCAGCTTAGCGATGAACACTGAAGCTTTCTTT. V is TRBV7-2 and J is TRBJ1-1; D gene uncertain. V was shortened by 0 bases and J by 0 bases, with 2 bases between the two germline ends. CDR3 length: 13 residues. The germline V gene has CDR1 SGHTA and CDR2 FQGNSA.

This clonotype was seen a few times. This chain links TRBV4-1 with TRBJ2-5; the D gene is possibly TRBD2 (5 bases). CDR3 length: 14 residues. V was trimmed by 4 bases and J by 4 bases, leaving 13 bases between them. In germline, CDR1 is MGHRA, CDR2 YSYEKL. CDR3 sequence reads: CASSPLGAGETQYF. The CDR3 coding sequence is TGCGCCAGCAGCCCCCTGGGCGCGGGAGAGACCCAGTACTTC.

The CDR3 here is CASSQGEGFYNSPLHF. CDR3 sequence (DNA): TGTGCCAGCAGCCAAGGGGAAGGGTTTTATAATTCACCCCTCCACTTT. This chain links TRBV4-2 with TRBJ1-6; no reliable D call. V was pared by 1 base and J by 4 bases, with 11 bases between. The CDR3 sequence is 16 residues long. In germline, CDR1 is LGHNA, CDR2 YNFKEQ.

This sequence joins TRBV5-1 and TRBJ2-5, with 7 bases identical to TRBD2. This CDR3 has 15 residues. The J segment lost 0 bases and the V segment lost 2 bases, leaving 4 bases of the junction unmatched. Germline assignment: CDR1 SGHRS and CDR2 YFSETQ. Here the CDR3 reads CASSFGAGNQETQYF. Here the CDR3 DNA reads TGCGCCAGCAGCTTTGGAGCGGGGAACCAAGAGACCCAGTACTTC. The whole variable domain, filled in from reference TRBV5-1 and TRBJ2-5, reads KAGVTQTPRYLIKTRGQQVTLSCSPISGHRSVSWYQQTPGQGLQFLFEYFSETQRNKGNFPGRFSGRQFSNSRSEMNVSTLELGDSALYLCASSFGAGNQETQYFGPGTRLLVL.

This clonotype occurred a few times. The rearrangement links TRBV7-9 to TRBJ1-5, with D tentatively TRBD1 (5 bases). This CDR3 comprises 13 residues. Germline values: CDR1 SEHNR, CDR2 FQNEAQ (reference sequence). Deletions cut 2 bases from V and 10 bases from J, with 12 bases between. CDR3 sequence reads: CASSLSGEGPQHF. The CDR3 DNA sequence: TGTGCCAGCAGCTTATCGGGGGAAGGCCCCCAGCATTTT.

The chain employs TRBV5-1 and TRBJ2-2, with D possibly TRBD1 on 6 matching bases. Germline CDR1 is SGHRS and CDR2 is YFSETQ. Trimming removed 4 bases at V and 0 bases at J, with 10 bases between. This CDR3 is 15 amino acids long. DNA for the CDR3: TGCGCCAGCAGCGCCGGGACACCGAACACCGGGGAGCTGTTTTTT. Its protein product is CASSAGTPNTGELFF.

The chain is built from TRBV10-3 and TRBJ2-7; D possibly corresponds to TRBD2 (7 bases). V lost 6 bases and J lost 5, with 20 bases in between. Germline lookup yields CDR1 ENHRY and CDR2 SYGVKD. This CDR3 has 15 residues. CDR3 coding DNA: TGTGCCATCAGGAGGGAGGGGACATCCCTGGACGAGCAGTACTTC. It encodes CAIRREGTSLDEQYF.

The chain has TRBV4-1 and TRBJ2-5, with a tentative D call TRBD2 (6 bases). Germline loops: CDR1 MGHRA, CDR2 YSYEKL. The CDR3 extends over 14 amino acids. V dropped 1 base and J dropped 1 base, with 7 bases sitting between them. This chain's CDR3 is CASSQGGVQETQYF. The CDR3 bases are TGCGCCAGCAGCCAAGGGGGGGTCCAAGAGACCCAGTACTTC.

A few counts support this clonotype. The CDR3 region is CSASRGPSYEQYF. The CDR3 DNA reads as TGCAGTGCTTCTCGGGGGCCTTCCTACGAGCAGTACTTC. The chain employs TRBV20-1 and TRBJ2-4, with D perhaps being TRBD1 or TRBD2 (6 bases each). The closer fit of TRBJ2-7 to the DNA end suggests the J call may be wrong. CDR1 is DFQATT, CDR2 SNEGSKA, per germline (reference sequence). The CDR3 is 13 residues long.

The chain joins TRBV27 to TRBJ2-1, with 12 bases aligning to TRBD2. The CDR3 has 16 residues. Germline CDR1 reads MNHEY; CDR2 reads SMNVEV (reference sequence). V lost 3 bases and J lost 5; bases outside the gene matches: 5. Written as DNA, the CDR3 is TGTGCCAGCAGTTTGGCCCTAGCGGGGGGGCACAATGAGCAGTTCTTC. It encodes CASSLALAGGHNEQFF.

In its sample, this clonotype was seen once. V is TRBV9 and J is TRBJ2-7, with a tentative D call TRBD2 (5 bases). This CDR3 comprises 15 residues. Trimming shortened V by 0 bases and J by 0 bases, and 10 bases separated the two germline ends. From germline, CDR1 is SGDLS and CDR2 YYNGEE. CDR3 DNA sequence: TGTGCCAGCAGCGTAGGAGGTAGCGCCTCCTACGAGCAGTACTTC. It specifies CASSVGGSASYEQYF.

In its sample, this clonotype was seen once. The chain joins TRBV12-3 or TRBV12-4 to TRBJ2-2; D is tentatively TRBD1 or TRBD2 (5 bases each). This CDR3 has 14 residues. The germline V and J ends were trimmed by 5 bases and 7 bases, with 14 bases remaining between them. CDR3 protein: CASSVGDLGGELFF. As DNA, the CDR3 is TGTGCCAGCAGTGTCGGGGACCTGGGCGGGGAGCTGTTTTTT.

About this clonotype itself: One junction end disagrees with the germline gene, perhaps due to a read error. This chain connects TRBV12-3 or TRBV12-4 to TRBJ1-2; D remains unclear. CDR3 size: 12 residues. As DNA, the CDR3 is TGTGCCAGCAGTTTGACGGACTATGTCTACACCTTC. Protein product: CASSLTDYVYTF.

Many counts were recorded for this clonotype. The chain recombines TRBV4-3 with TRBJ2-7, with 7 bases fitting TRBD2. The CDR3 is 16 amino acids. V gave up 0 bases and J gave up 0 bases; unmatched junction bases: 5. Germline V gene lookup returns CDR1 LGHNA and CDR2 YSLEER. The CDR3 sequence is CASSQEAGRGSYEQYF. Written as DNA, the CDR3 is TGCGCCAGCAGCCAAGAGGCGGGGAGGGGCTCCTACGAGCAGTACTTC.

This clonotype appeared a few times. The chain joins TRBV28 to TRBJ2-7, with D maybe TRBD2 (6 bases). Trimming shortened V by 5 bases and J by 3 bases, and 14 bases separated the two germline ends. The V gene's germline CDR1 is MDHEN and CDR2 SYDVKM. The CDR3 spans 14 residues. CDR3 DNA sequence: TGTGCCAGCAGTGCACAGGAGGGCAACTACGAGCAGTACTTC. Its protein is CASSAQEGNYEQYF.

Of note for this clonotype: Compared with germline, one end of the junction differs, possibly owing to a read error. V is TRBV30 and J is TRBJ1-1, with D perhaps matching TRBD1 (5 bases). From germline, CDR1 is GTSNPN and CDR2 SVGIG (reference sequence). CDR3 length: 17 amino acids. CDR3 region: CAWSVIGVPILNAEAFF. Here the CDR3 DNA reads TGTGCCTGGAGTGTAATAGGGGTCCCGATATTGAACGCTGAAGCTTTCTTT.

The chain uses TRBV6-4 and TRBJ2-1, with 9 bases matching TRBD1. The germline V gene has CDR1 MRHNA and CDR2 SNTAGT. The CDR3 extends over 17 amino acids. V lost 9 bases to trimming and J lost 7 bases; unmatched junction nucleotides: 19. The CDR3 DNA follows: TGTGCCAGTCACCCCGGGACAGGGATCCTAACCCATAATGAGCAGTTCTTC. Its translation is CASHPGTGILTHNEQFF.